The rows below give T cell receptor beta chains drawn from one sample of a study of beta chain features in type 1 diabetes. This table comes from immunoSEQ multiplex PCR, and its TCRdb copy is limited to in-frame clones, with some not included. The repertoire has about 410,000 clones, roughly 13% of them found once; the top ten carry about 0.04%. The sequenced material came from naive CD4+ T cells from blood. These TCRs come from a young man in good health. CDR3s include the opening cysteine and the closing phenylalanine or tryptophan. Each record gives: CDR3 length, J gene, clone size, D gene, V gene, CDR3 DNA, CDR3 protein. The D gene is left open where the match is weak. Clone size is not always given. Where it is, it says once, few, many or a class for expanded clones.

15 TRBJ2-1 NA TRBD2 TRBV29-1 TGCAGCGTTGAGGTGGCTAGCGGGAGCTTCGGTGAGCAGTTCTTC CSVEVASGSFGEQFF
13 TRBJ2-4 NA NA TRBV9 TGTGCCAGCAGCGTGGGGGCCAAAAACATTCAGTACTTC CASSVGAKNIQYF
14 TRBJ2-5 few TRBD2 TRBV4-3 TGCGCCAGCAGCCAAGATAGCGGGATAAAGACCCAGTACTTC CASSQDSGIKTQYF
14 TRBJ2-5 few TRBD2 TRBV5-1 TGCGCCAGCAGCTCCAAGGCGGGAGTAGAGACCCAGTACTTC CASSSKAGVETQYF
16 TRBJ2-7 few TRBD2 TRBV7-9 TGTGCCAGCAGCTTGACTAGCGGGGGGGCCCCCTACGAGCAGTACTTC CASSLTSGGAPYEQYF
13 TRBJ2-5 NA NA TRBV7-2 TGTGCCAGCAGCCGAGGGGGTCAAGAGACCCAGTACTTC CASSRGGQETQYF
20 TRBJ2-2 few TRBD1 TRBV9 TGTGCCAGCACGTTGGAGGATTGGGGGACAGGGGTTTCGAACACCGGGGAGCTGTTTTTT CASTLEDWGTGVSNTGELFF
13 TRBJ2-1 NA NA TRBV7-7 TGTGCTAGCAGCTTACCTAATTCGCATGAGCAGTTCTTC CASSLPNSHEQFF
14 TRBJ1-1 few NA TRBV6-5 TGTGCCAGCATCGCCGAGGGGTCAAGGGCTGAAGCTTTCTTT CASIAEGSRAEAFF
13 TRBJ1-1 few NA TRBV11-1 TGTGCCAGCAGCTCGACAGGGAACACTGAAGCTTTCTTT CASSSTGNTEAFF
14 TRBJ2-1 few TRBD2 TRBV9 TGTGCCAGCAGCGTGGGCGGGGGTCGGAATGAGCAGTTCTTC CASSVGGGRNEQFF
15 TRBJ2-7 NA NA TRBV28 TGTGCCAGCAGTTTTGGTCTCCGAAGGACCTACGAGCAGTACTTC CASSFGLRRTYEQYF
17 TRBJ2-7 NA TRBD1 TRBV7-9 TGTGCCAGCAGCTTAGCCCGACAGGGACAGGGTCCTAAGGAGCAGTACTTC CASSLARQGQGPKEQYF
13 TRBJ2-5 many NA TRBV28 TGTGCCAGCAGTCCTGGGACCCGCGAGACCCAGTACTTC CASSPGTRETQYF
15 TRBJ2-7 NA NA TRBV6-6 TGTGCCAGCAGTTACCCCCCGGGGTATTCCTACGAGCAGTACTTC CASSYPPGYSYEQYF
15 TRBJ2-1 NA NA TRBV6-5 TGTGCCAGCAGTTACAAGAGTATCTCCTACAATGAGCAGTTCTTC CASSYKSISYNEQFF
14 TRBJ2-5 NA NA TRBV9 TGTGCCAGCAGCGTAGCGGTAAACTGGGAGACCCAGTACTTC CASSVAVNWETQYF
14 TRBJ1-2 few NA TRBV4-3 TGCGCCAGCAGCCAAGCAGGGGAGGGCTATGGCTACACCTTC CASSQAGEGYGYTF
16 TRBJ2-1 NA TRBD2 TRBV7-2 TGTGCCAGCAGCTTGGGAGGAGCGGGACCCTACAATGAGCAGTTCTTC CASSLGGAGPYNEQFF
15 TRBJ2-1 few TRBD1 TRBV5-4 TGTGCCAGCAGGCCCGGACAGGGGGAATACAATGAGCAGTTCTTC CASRPGQGEYNEQFF
12 TRBJ1-2 few NA TRBV29-1 TGCAGCGTTGTAGTGGAGGTTGGGGGCTACACCTTC CSVVVEVGGYTF
13 TRBJ2-3 NA NA TRBV10-3 TGTGCCATCAGTAGCGTCATGACAGATACGCAGTATTTT CAISSVMTDTQYF
16 TRBJ2-1 few NA TRBV10-3 TGTGCCATCAGCCTTTCGTCGGGGACTCTTTACAATGAGCAGTTCTTC CAISLSSGTLYNEQFF
11 TRBJ2-3 few NA TRBV20-1 TGCAGTGCTAGAGGGCAAAATACGCAGTATTTT CSARGQNTQYF
11 TRBJ1-2 few NA TRBV5-6 TGTGCCAGCAGCTCGTGGGCTGGCTACACCTTC CASSSWAGYTF
13 TRBJ2-7 NA NA TRBV25-1 TGTGCCAGCAGTGACAGGTATAGAGGGGAGCAGTACTTC CASSDRYRGEQYF
15 TRBJ1-2 NA NA TRBV4-3 TGCGCCAGCAGCCAAGATGTGGGACACCTCTATGGCTACACCTTC CASSQDVGHLYGYTF
15 TRBJ2-2 NA TRBD1 TRBV11-2 TGTGCCAGCAGGACAGACAGGGTCAACACCGGGGAGCTGTTTTTT CASRTDRVNTGELFF
13 TRBJ2-5 NA NA TRBV2 TGTGCCAGCAGTGGGGGCCCTCAAGAGACCCAGTACTTC CASSGGPQETQYF
16 TRBJ2-1 NA TRBD2 TRBV18 TGTGCCAGCTCGACTATAGCGGGAGGGCCTCATAATGAGCAGTTCTTC CASSTIAGGPHNEQFF
17 TRBJ2-7 few NA TRBV6-1 TGTGCCAGCAGTGGTTGGGACCCCAAGTGGGTCGGCTACGAGCAGTACTTC CASSGWDPKWVGYEQYF
16 TRBJ1-2 NA NA TRBV5-6 TGTGCCAGCAGCTTGGGGGTGAAGGGAGTTAACTATGGCTACACCTTC CASSLGVKGVNYGYTF
14 TRBJ2-5 NA TRBD2 TRBV7-9 TGTGCCAGCAGCTTAGCGACTAGCGGAGAGACCCAGTACTTC CASSLATSGETQYF
12 TRBJ1-1 NA NA TRBV30 TGTGCCTGGCGGCAGCCGAACACTGAAGCTTTCTTT CAWRQPNTEAFF
15 TRBJ1-1 NA NA TRBV19 TGTGCCAGTAGTATAGTCGCAGGGTTTTACACTGAAGCTTTCTTT CASSIVAGFYTEAFF
14 TRBJ2-1 few NA TRBV5-1 TGCGCCAGCAGCTTGGGATTCTCCTACAATGAGCAGTTCTTC CASSLGFSYNEQFF
14 TRBJ2-7 few NA TRBV7-2 TGTGCCAGCAGCCCCACCTCGAGGGGTGGAGAGCAGTACTTC CASSPTSRGGEQYF
15 TRBJ1-5 NA NA TRBV4-3 TGCGCCAGCAGCCAAGTCATCTATCCAAATCAGCCCCAGCATTTT CASSQVIYPNQPQHF
14 TRBJ2-1 NA NA TRBV7-2 TGTGCCAGCAGCCAAGGGACTGGGTACAATGAGCAGTTCTTC CASSQGTGYNEQFF
13 TRBJ1-6 NA TRBD1 TRBV29-1 TGCAGCGTTTCAGGGGGGCAGGGATCACCCCTCCACTTT CSVSGGQGSPLHF
14 TRBJ2-1 few TRBD1 TRBV4-2 TGTGCCAGCAGCCAAAATACAGGGGTGGCTGAGCAGTTCTTC CASSQNTGVAEQFF
14 TRBJ2-5 NA NA TRBV21-1 TGTGCCAGCAGCAAAGTGAGAGGGCAAGAGACCCAGTACTTC CASSKVRGQETQYF